Shown below are 16 T cell receptor beta chains from a single sample sequenced in a study of control samples from healthy donors and cancer patients. Profiling relied on immunoSEQ multiplex PCR, and the TCRdb table lists in-frame clones only, not all of them. This table has 35,000 to 55,000 clones, around 87% appearing once. Sequenced: PBMCs. The receptors shown here come from a woman in her sixties with lung cancer.

V and J are TRBV28 and TRBJ2-7; TRBD1 matches 10 bases. Germline V CDR1 and CDR2: MDHEN, SYDVKM. The V and J ends lost 4 bases and 2 bases, in that order; junction bases with no gene match: 5. The length of the CDR3 is 15 residues. The CDR3 spells CASSSETGGTYEQYF. The CDR3, as DNA: TGTGCCAGCAGTTCGGAGACAGGGGGCACCTACGAGCAGTACTTC.

This sequence joins TRBV9 and TRBJ2-7; the match to TRBD1 covers 7 bases. The ends lost 0 bases at V and 5 bases at J; junction bases unmatched: 5. Germline assignment: CDR1 SGDLS and CDR2 YYNGEE. This CDR3 has 14 residues. The CDR3 spells CASSVGRGRNEQYF. DNA for the CDR3: TGTGCCAGCAGCGTAGGTAGGGGGCGAAACGAGCAGTACTTC.

The CDR3 DNA is TGTGCCAGCAGCTTAGGGGGGGAGCCCTACAATGAGCAGTTCTTC. Encoded protein: CASSLGGEPYNEQFF. The V call is TRBV11-3, the J call TRBJ2-1; tentatively, D is TRBD2 (6 bases). Looked up from germline, CDR1 is SGHNT and CDR2 is YENEEA. The germline V and J ends were trimmed by 1 base and 2 bases, with 9 bases remaining between them. The CDR3 is made up of 15 amino acids.

A few counts support this clone. CDR3 region: CASSRQRGEETQYF. CDR3 DNA: TGTGCCAGCAGCCGTCAGCGGGGGGAAGAGACCCAGTACTTC. The chain links TRBV2 to TRBJ2-5, with 9 bases fitting TRBD2. Trimming took 6 bases from V and 3 from J; bases not matched to a gene: 5. Germline V gives CDR1 SNHLY, CDR2 FYNNEI. CDR3 length equals 14 residues.

This clone was recorded only once. The chain carries TRBV4-3 and TRBJ2-2; no clear D. Trimming took off 2 bases at V and 8 bases at J, with 9 bases between the two ends. The CDR3 has 13 amino acids. Germline CDR1 reads LGHNA; CDR2 reads YSLEER. The CDR3 spells CASSQQVRGELFF. The CDR3, as DNA: TGCGCCAGCAGCCAACAAGTCAGGGGGGAGCTGTTTTTT.

This rearrangement joins TRBV6-1 to TRBJ2-5; possible D gene TRBD2, 6 bases. Germline CDR1 and CDR2: MNHNS and SASEGT. Trimming pared 0 bases from V and 2 bases from J, leaving 10 bases between. The CDR3 contains 15 residues. DNA of the CDR3: TGTGCCAGCAGTGAAGCGGCGGGGAATCAAGAGACCCAGTACTTC. It yields the protein CASSEAAGNQETQYF.

V usage is TRBV30 and J usage is TRBJ1-1, with D hard to call. V was trimmed by 2 bases and J by 7 bases, leaving 11 bases between them. Looked up from germline, CDR1 is GTSNPN and CDR2 is SVGIG (reference sequence). The CDR3 runs to 12 residues. The CDR3 region has the DNA TGTGCCTGGAGTCCCGCACGTGGTGAAGCTTTCTTT. It is translated as CAWSPARGEAFF.

This clone has only a few counts. The chain has TRBV24-1 and TRBJ1-2, with 7 bases aligning to TRBD1. Germline CDR1 reads KGHDR; CDR2 reads SFDVKD. CDR3 length: 13 amino acids. V dropped 4 bases and J dropped 8; count of bases not matched to a gene: 6. CDR3 residues: CATSELYRGGYTF. The CDR3 region has the DNA TGTGCCACCAGTGAGCTATACAGGGGAGGCTACACCTTC.

This sequence joins TRBV5-1 and TRBJ2-2, with D possibly being TRBD1 (5 bases). Trimming shortened V by 0 bases and J by 0 bases, and 6 bases separated the two germline ends. The CDR3 runs 15 residues. From germline, CDR1 is SGHRS and CDR2 YFSETQ. CDR3 in amino acids: CASSLGQTNTGELFF. CDR3 nucleotides: TGCGCCAGCAGCTTGGGACAGACGAACACCGGGGAGCTGTTTTTT.

This chain links TRBV11-2 with TRBJ2-5; D not certain. The ends were cut back, 1 base at V and 5 bases at J, with 5 bases in the middle. This CDR3 has 12 residues. Per germline, CDR1 SGHAT and CDR2 FQNNGV. CDR3 in amino acids: CASSLGRETQYF. CDR3 nucleotide sequence: TGTGCCAGCAGCTTAGGTCGGGAGACCCAGTACTTC.

The chain combines TRBV27 with TRBJ2-7, with 7 bases lining up with TRBD2. This CDR3 spans 17 amino acids. V lost 4 bases, J lost 2 bases, and 14 bases stayed unmatched. Germline V gives CDR1 MNHEY, CDR2 SMNVEV (reference sequence). The CDR3 loop reads CASSYSSLAEAPYEQYF. The DNA for the CDR3 is TGTGCCAGCAGTTACTCCTCCCTAGCGGAGGCCCCCTACGAGCAGTACTTC.

This clone was recorded a few times. The chain combines TRBV6-5 with TRBJ2-2; TRBD2 aligns across 9 bases. The CDR3 consists of 15 residues. Per germline, CDR1 MNHEY and CDR2 SVGAGI. The V segment lost 6 bases and the J segment 6 bases; nucleotides outside the gene matches: 8. The CDR3 DNA sequence: TGTGCCAGCAGAGACCTTAGCGGGAGCTCCGGGGAGCTGTTTTTT. Translation gives CASRDLSGSSGELFF.

The genes are TRBV9 and TRBJ2-3; no firm D call. This CDR3 spans 13 amino acids. V gave up 4 bases and J gave up 3 bases, with 9 bases separating them. From germline, CDR1 is SGDLS and CDR2 YYNGEE. The CDR3 protein is CASSSDLTDTQYF. CDR3 DNA: TGTGCCAGCAGCTCAGACTTAACAGATACGCAGTATTTT.

The chain has TRBV19 and TRBJ2-7, with D perhaps given as TRBD1 or TRBD2 (6 bases each). V dropped 5 bases and J dropped 3 bases, with 20 bases sitting between them. The length of the CDR3 is 16 residues. Germline V gene data show CDR1 as LNHDA and CDR2 as SQIVND (reference sequence). The CDR3 sequence is CASSWNFRGELYEQYF. For the CDR3, the DNA is TGTGCCAGTAGTTGGAATTTTAGGGGGGAACTCTACGAGCAGTACTTC.

V usage is TRBV2 and J usage is TRBJ2-7; D is undetermined. Germline V lookup: CDR1 SNHLY, CDR2 FYNNEI. This CDR3 contains 13 residues. Deletions cut 6 bases from V and 2 bases from J, with 11 bases between. CDR3 in amino acids: CASRYGSTYEQYF. The CDR3 bases are TGTGCCAGCAGGTATGGATCAACCTACGAGCAGTACTTC.

The CDR3: CAIRETGGANTIYF. CDR3 DNA sequence: TGTGCCATCAGGGAGACAGGGGGCGCGAACACCATATATTTT. The chain is built from TRBV10-3 and TRBJ1-3; TRBD1 matches 10 bases. Germline CDR1 and CDR2: ENHRY and SYGVKD. V was pared by 6 bases and J by 7 bases, with 6 bases of the junction left unmatched. The CDR3 is made up of 14 amino acids.